This T cell receptor (beta chain) was sequenced during a study of cytomegalovirus exposure and HLA in healthy donors. As for the study in general: There were several hundred genotyped donors. Of these, 81% fell in the genetic ancestry cluster associated with self-reported Caucasian donors. Findings of the study overall: It emerged from a later analysis that several of the most significant clusters appeared to be linked to common viral pathogens. Later genetic work tied a missense DCLRE1C variant to beta-chain V and J trimming.

Remarks on this clone: Its specificity is unknown.

60 Vbeta and 13 Jbeta primers were used in PCR. Sequencing used immunoSEQ multiplex PCR; TCRdb keeps in-frame clones, though not all of them. The data contain approximately 190,000 clones, 84% of them seen just once; the ten biggest clones take up about 2.6%. The CDR3 spans 15 residues. Germline V gives CDR1 SGHDT, CDR2 YYEEEE. The V end was cut by 4 bases, the J end by 3 bases, with 14 bases between. The chain combines TRBV5-6 with TRBJ1-5; possible D gene TRBD1, 6 bases. The clonotype was recovered from a woman between 45 and 60 years old in good health and CMV-seropositive. Sequenced material: PBMCs. The CDR3 here is CASSNRQVDNQPQHF. CDR3 sequence (DNA): TGTGCCAGCAGCAATCGACAGGTTGACAATCAGCCCCAGCATTTT. The variable domain in full, with the rest retrieved from reference TRBV5-6 and TRBJ1-5, is DAGVTQSPTHLIKTRGQQVTLRCSPKSGHDTVSWYQQALGQGPQFIFQYYEEEERQRGNFPDRFSGHQFPNYSSELNVNALLLGDSALYLCASSNRQVDNQPQHFGDGTRLSIL.